Below are 30 T cell receptor beta chains sequenced from a single sample in a study of OX40 agonist ivuxolimab in advanced cancers. This table comes from immunoSEQ multiplex PCR, and its TCRdb copy is limited to in-frame clones, with some not included. The table has roughly 63,000 clones, about 89% seen once. The source material was CD4+ or CD8+ T cells sorted from blood, sampled in a trial of the OX40 agonist ivuxolimab. Source of these receptors: an adult with an advanced solid tumor such as melanoma, head and neck, liver or kidney cancer.

CDR3 sequence: CASRADRRGNQPQHF. DNA for the CDR3: TGTGCCAGTAGGGCGGACAGGAGGGGCAATCAGCCCCAGCATTTT. The rearrangement links TRBV19 to TRBJ1-5, with 7 bases identical to TRBD1. CDR1 is LNHDA, CDR2 SQIVND, per germline (reference sequence). This CDR3 is built from 15 residues. V was pared by 6 bases and J by 2 bases, with 7 bases of the junction left unmatched.

The chain carries TRBV29-1 and TRBJ1-1; no reliable D call. The CDR3 contains 12 residues. Trimming took off 7 bases at V and 0 bases at J, with 9 bases between the two ends. Germline CDR1 reads SQVTM; CDR2 reads ANQGSEA. CDR3 amino acids: CSALGMNTEAFF. In DNA form, the CDR3 reads TGCAGCGCTCTGGGAATGAACACTGAAGCTTTCTTT.

The chain uses TRBV6-5 and TRBJ1-4; the match to TRBD1 covers 7 bases. V gave up 3 bases and J gave up 4 bases; unmatched junction bases: 5. This CDR3 region has 15 residues. The germline CDR1 and CDR2 sequences are MNHEY and SVGAGI. CDR3 amino acids: CASSYTGADNEKLFF. CDR3 bases: TGTGCCAGCAGTTATACAGGGGCGGATAATGAAAAACTGTTTTTT.

The chain has TRBV28 and TRBJ2-7, with a weak D call TRBD1 (5 bases). The CDR3 has 13 residues. V lost 11 bases, J lost 4 bases, and 18 bases lay in between. Germline V CDR1 and CDR2: MDHEN, SYDVKM. The CDR3 bases are TGTGCCCATAGGGGCGGTGCGGATTACGAGCAGTACTTC. Its translation is CAHRGGADYEQYF.

As DNA, the CDR3 is TGTGCCTGGAGTGTGACCTACGAGCAGTACTTC. Translated: CAWSVTYEQYF. The V gene is TRBV30, the J gene TRBJ2-7; D gene unclear. Germline V lookup: CDR1 GTSNPN, CDR2 SVGIG (reference sequence). The CDR3 runs 11 residues. Between the trimmed V and J ends, which lost 0 bases and 2 bases, there was a span of 2 bases. The entire variable domain, with the rest obtained from reference TRBV30 and TRBJ2-7, is as follows: SQTIHQWPATLVQPVGSPLSLECTVEGTSNPNLYWYRQAAGRGLQLLFYSVGIGQISSEVPQNLSASRPQDRQFILSSKKLLLSDSGFYLCAWSVTYEQYFGPGTRLTVT.

The chain employs TRBV5-6 and TRBJ2-1, with 9 bases lining up with TRBD2. The CDR3 length is 13 residues. Per the germline V gene, CDR1 is SGHDT and CDR2 is YYEEEE. J gave up 9 bases and V 4 bases, and 5 bases lay outside the gene matches. The DNA of the CDR3 is TGTGCCAGCAGCGCCGGACTAGCGTTTGAGCAGTTCTTC. It is translated as CASSAGLAFEQFF.

V usage is TRBV21-1 and J usage is TRBJ2-7; the listed D gene, TRBD1, was not tested against the DNA. TRBV21-1 is a pseudogene. This CDR3 spans 13 amino acids. Written as DNA, the CDR3 is TGTGCCAGCAGCAAAAAATGCCCAGGCGAGCAGTACGTC. Translated, it gives CASSKKCPGEQYV.

The V call is TRBV25-1, the J call TRBJ1-2; D gene unclear. This CDR3 has 15 residues. V was trimmed by 1 base and J by 4 bases, leaving 13 bases between them. Germline assignment: CDR1 MGHDK and CDR2 SYGVNS. As DNA, the CDR3 is TGTGCCAGCAGTGAATTAGTAGACCCACCCTATGGCTACACCTTC. As protein: CASSELVDPPYGYTF.

The gene calls are TRBV29-1 and TRBJ1-1; tentatively, D is TRBD1 (6 bases). The V end lost 5 bases, the J end lost 4 bases, and 26 bases lay between the germline ends. CDR3 length: 17 amino acids. Germline V gives CDR1 SQVTM, CDR2 ANQGSEA. The CDR3 here is CSVPNLEAGDGGTEAFF. CDR3 DNA sequence: TGCAGCGTTCCCAACCTTGAGGCAGGGGACGGAGGCACTGAAGCTTTCTTT.

This clone has a single count. The chain couples TRBV28 to TRBJ2-2; D is unresolved. The CDR3 covers 13 residues. Germline CDR1 and CDR2: MDHEN and SYDVKM. The germline V and J ends were trimmed by 4 bases and 5 bases, with 8 bases remaining between them. The CDR3 DNA follows: TGTGCCAGCAGTTCGCTTTTTACCGGGGAGCTGTTTTTT. This gives the protein CASSSLFTGELFF.

The rearrangement joins TRBV4-3 to TRBJ2-3, with 8 bases fitting TRBD2. The CDR3 is 17 residues long. The trim removed 0 bases at V and 3 bases at J, leaving 8 bases unmatched. CDR1 is LGHNA and CDR2 is YSLEER in the germline V gene. This CDR3 reads CASSQDREREFTDTQYF. CDR3 coding DNA: TGCGCCAGCAGCCAAGATAGAGAGCGGGAGTTTACAGATACGCAGTATTTT.

V is TRBV7-6 and J is TRBJ2-7; D uncertain. Germline V gene data show CDR1 as SGHVS and CDR2 as FNYEAQ. V shed 1 base and J shed 6 bases, with 13 bases lying between them. The CDR3 has 14 amino acids. DNA of the CDR3: TGTGCCAGCAGCTTAGATGGTAATCCAGCCGAGCAGTACTTC. It yields the protein CASSLDGNPAEQYF. The whole variable domain, filled in from reference TRBV7-6 and TRBJ2-7, reads GAGVSQSPRYKVTKRGQDVALRCDPISGHVSLYWYRQALGQGPEFLTYFNYEAQQDKSGLPNDRFSAERPEGSISTLTIQRTEQRDSAMYRCASSLDGNPAEQYFGPGTRLTVT.

This clone appeared once. The rearrangement links TRBV2 to TRBJ1-1; 7 bases fit TRBD1. CDR1 and CDR2 from the germline V gene are SNHLY and FYNNEI. With 7 bases clipped from V and 5 bases from J, the junction kept 16 bases outside the gene matches. This CDR3 has 16 residues. In nucleotides, the CDR3 is TGTGCCAGCACCGGGAACGTGAGGGGGCTAGGAACTGAAGCTTTCTTT. This gives the protein CASTGNVRGLGTEAFF.

This chain uses TRBV7-2 with TRBJ1-1; no firm D call. This CDR3 is 15 amino acids long. V was shortened by 1 base and J by 4 bases, with 13 bases between the two germline ends. CDR1 SGHTA and CDR2 FQGNSA come from the germline V gene. CDR3 bases: TGTGCCAGCAGCTTAGATGGAAAGCCGCCCACTGAAGCTTTCTTT. It translates to CASSLDGKPPTEAFF.

The chain joins TRBV4-2 to TRBJ2-6; tentative D call: TRBD1 (5 bases). Trimming removed 5 bases from V and 2 bases from J, with 16 bases in between. Germline CDR1 reads LGHNA; CDR2 reads YNFKEQ. CDR3 size: 17 residues. CDR3 protein: CASSKSTALPGANVLTF. In DNA form, the CDR3 reads TGTGCCAGCAGCAAGTCGACAGCTCTCCCTGGGGCCAACGTCCTGACTTTC.

The rearrangement joins TRBV29-1 to TRBJ2-1; D uncertain. V shed 6 bases and J shed 14 bases, with 11 bases lying between them. This CDR3 has 9 amino acids. Per germline, CDR1 SQVTM and CDR2 ANQGSEA. The CDR3 DNA reads as TGCAGCGTCTACGAGGCGGAGTTCTTC. As protein: CSVYEAEFF.

The chain combines TRBV6-6 with TRBJ2-3; 9 bases are shared with TRBD2. The CDR3 spans 16 residues. The germline V gene has CDR1 MNHNY and CDR2 SVGAGI (reference sequence). The V segment lost 6 bases and the J segment 4 bases; nucleotides outside the gene matches: 11. The CDR3: CASRNPGLAPADTQYF. The CDR3 DNA reads TGTGCCAGCAGGAACCCGGGACTAGCCCCCGCAGATACGCAGTATTTT.

This clone was recorded only once. V usage is TRBV29-1 and J usage is TRBJ2-7; D is undetermined. With 3 bases removed from V and 0 bases from J, the gap between germline ends came to 9 bases. The CDR3 totals 13 residues. Germline CDR1 SQVTM, CDR2 ANQGSEA. The chain's CDR3 is CSVDGPSSYEQYF. DNA for the CDR3: TGCAGCGTTGACGGCCCAAGCTCCTACGAGCAGTACTTC.

V is TRBV10-2 and J is TRBJ2-2; 11 nucleotides line up with TRBD2. This CDR3 has 16 amino acids. The J segment lost 6 bases and the V segment lost 4 bases, leaving 7 bases of the junction unmatched. Germline CDR1 WSHSY, CDR2 SAAADI. The CDR3 DNA is TGCGCCAGCAGTGCGGCGACTAGCGGGATTGCCGGGGAGCTGTTTTTT. This sequence encodes CASSAATSGIAGELFF.

The CDR3 region has the DNA TGTGCCAGCAGCCAAACAAAGTACTATGGCTACACCTTC. Translating gives CASSQTKYYGYTF. The chain uses TRBV14 and TRBJ1-2; unclear D gene. The CDR3 loop spans 13 amino acids. Trimming stripped 2 bases from V and 3 bases from J, with 7 bases between. Germline V gives CDR1 SGHDN, CDR2 FVKESK.

J is TRBJ1-1 and V is TRBV19; a possible D gene is TRBD1 (5 bases). The ends were cut back, 5 bases at V and 1 base at J, with 14 bases in the middle. Germline CDR1 is LNHDA and CDR2 is SQIVND (reference sequence). The CDR3 length is 15 residues. The CDR3 region has the DNA TGTGCCAGTAGTCCTCGTGAGGGGCCGAACACTGAAGCTTTCTTT. It codes for CASSPREGPNTEAFF.

The chain joins TRBV7-2 to TRBJ2-2; D not resolved. CDR1 is SGHTA, CDR2 FQGNSA, per germline. V was pared by 3 bases and J by 7 bases, with 6 bases between. This CDR3 region has 12 residues. The chain's CDR3 is CASSFLVGELFF. In nucleotides, the CDR3 is TGTGCCAGCAGCTTCCTAGTCGGGGAGCTGTTTTTT. The full variable domain, with the rest looked up from reference TRBV7-2 and TRBJ2-2, is GAGVSQSPSNKVTEKGKDVELRCDPISGHTALYWYRQSLGQGLEFLIYFQGNSAPDKSGLPSDRFSAERTGGSVSTLTIQRTQQEDSAVYLCASSFLVGELFFGEGSRLTVL.

The table lists this clone with a few counts. The chain recombines TRBV7-2 with TRBJ2-1; TRBD1 is a possible D gene (5 bases). This CDR3 contains 12 residues. Trimming left V 8 bases short and J 2 bases short, with 7 bases between. Germline V gives CDR1 SGHTA, CDR2 FQGNSA. CDR3 DNA: TGTGCCAGCGACAGTACCTACAATGAGCAGTTCTTC. Amino acids: CASDSTYNEQFF.

The chain couples TRBV9 to TRBJ2-2; tentatively, D is TRBD2 (6 bases). Germline CDR1 and CDR2: SGDLS and YYNGEE. V was shortened by 0 bases and J by 1 base, with 10 bases between the two germline ends. This CDR3 region has 16 residues. The CDR3 DNA sequence: TGTGCCAGCAGCGTAGCTGAGGGAGGGAACACCGGGGAGCTGTTTTTT. It encodes CASSVAEGGNTGELFF. Full variable domain (remainder filled in from reference TRBV9 and TRBJ2-2): DSGVTQTPKHLITATGQRVTLRCSPRSGDLSVYWYQQSLDQGLQFLIQYYNGEERAKGNILERFSAQQFPDLHSELNLSSLELGDSALYFCASSVAEGGNTGELFFGEGSRLTVL.

V usage is TRBV9 and J usage is TRBJ1-1; 7 bases agree with TRBD1. V lost 2 bases and J lost 7; bases outside the gene matches: 5. Germline assignment: CDR1 SGDLS and CDR2 YYNGEE. The CDR3 extends over 13 amino acids. DNA of the CDR3: TGTGCCAGCAGCGTCGGGAGGGACAGTGAAGCTTTCTTT. Amino acid sequence: CASSVGRDSEAFF.

As regards this clone: The sample carries other DNA sequences with the same CDR3. The V call is TRBV27, the J call TRBJ2-1, with a tentative D call TRBD1 (5 bases). Germline assignment: CDR1 MNHEY and CDR2 SMNVEV (reference sequence). The length of the CDR3 is 13 residues. With 10 bases removed from V and 2 bases from J, the gap between germline ends came to 12 bases. Here the CDR3 reads CATTGATYNEQFF. The CDR3 nucleotides read TGTGCCACCACAGGTGCTACCTACAATGAGCAGTTCTTC.

The chain recombines TRBV5-6 with TRBJ2-1; D is possibly TRBD2 (6 bases). V was shortened by 4 bases and J by 4 bases, with 9 bases between the two germline ends. Germline V gene lookup returns CDR1 SGHDT and CDR2 YYEEEE. CDR3 length: 13 residues. The CDR3 is CASSLGLYNEQFF. CDR3 nucleotide sequence: TGTGCCAGCAGCCTGGGACTTTACAATGAGCAGTTCTTC.

This chain uses TRBV5-1 with TRBJ2-3; D unclear. Looked up from germline, CDR1 is SGHRS and CDR2 is YFSETQ. Trimming took off 2 bases at V and 2 bases at J, with 0 bases between the two ends. CDR3 length: 11 amino acids. CDR3 protein: CASSFTDTQYF. DNA for the CDR3: TGCGCCAGCAGCTTCACAGATACGCAGTATTTT. The complete variable domain, with remaining parts taken from reference TRBV5-1 and TRBJ2-3, reads KAGVTQTPRYLIKTRGQQVTLSCSPISGHRSVSWYQQTPGQGLQFLFEYFSETQRNKGNFPGRFSGRQFSNSRSEMNVSTLELGDSALYLCASSFTDTQYFGPGTRLTVL.

The chain carries TRBV6-1 and TRBJ1-5; TRBD1 agrees at 7 bases. V was pared by 8 bases and J by 11 bases, with 18 bases of the junction left unmatched. CDR3 size: 15 residues. Germline V CDR1 and CDR2: MNHNS, SASEGT. As DNA, the CDR3 is TGTGCCAGCTCCGCTCGACAGGGTCCGTCACTGGCCCAGCATTTT. Its translation is CASSARQGPSLAQHF.

This chain joins TRBV12-5 and TRBJ2-2; D unclear. Germline V gives CDR1 LGHNT, CDR2 FRNRAP. This CDR3 is built from 11 residues. Trimming cost V 5 bases and J 6 bases, with 4 bases left between them. The DNA for the CDR3 is TGTGCTAGTGGTGGTCCCGGGGAGCTGTTTTTT. Translation: CASGGPGELFF.